A selection of T cell receptor beta chains follows, all from one sample in a study of blood T cell repertoires in COVID-19. TCRdb's table, derived via immunoSEQ multiplex PCR, lists solely in-frame clones and lacks some. The table lists more than 130,000 clones, approximately 80% of them singletons. Sequencing was carried out using peripheral blood. All receptors derive from a woman of 80 years or more in a cohort sampled during active or convalescent COVID-19. Each CDR3 is given with its conserved first and last residue. A D gene is named only where the DNA matches it firmly. Some rows mark clone size as missing; the rest say once, few, many or name a class of expanded clone.

>TRBV5-1|-|TRBJ2-1|TRBD1
TGCGCCAGCAGCTCCCGGGACAGCTACAATGAGCAGTTCTTC
CASSSRDSYNEQFF
>TRBV5-4|-|TRBJ2-3|TRBD2
TGTGCCAGCAGCCGGAAATCTAGCGGGGGGTTCTCAGATACGCAGTATTTT
CASSRKSSGGFSDTQYF
>TRBV30|few|TRBJ1-1|-
TGTGCCTGGAGTGCCGCAGGAGGCACTGAAGCTTTCTTT
CAWSAAGGTEAFF
>TRBV6-1|-|TRBJ1-1|-
TGTGCCAGCAGTGACCCGACGGGGGGGCCGGCGGACACTGAAGCTTTCTTT
CASSDPTGGPADTEAFF
>TRBV7-9|few|TRBJ2-3|TRBD2
TGTGCCAGCAGCCAGGGACTAGGGGACACAGATACGCAGTATTTT
CASSQGLGDTDTQYF
>TRBV18|-|TRBJ2-1|TRBD2
TGTGCCAGCTCACCACTAGCGGGCGGGGGGGTCGCGCAGTTCTTC
CASSPLAGGGVAQFF
>TRBV6-1|-|TRBJ2-7|-
TGTGCCAGCAGTGAACCAGGACAGACATTACGACGGTACTTC
CASSEPGQTLRRYF
>TRBV5-1|-|TRBJ2-1|TRBD2
TGCGCCAGCAGCCTGACTAGCGCTGAGGATGAGCAGTTCTTC
CASSLTSAEDEQFF
>TRBV4-3|-|TRBJ1-5|TRBD1
TGCGCCAGCAGCCAGGAAACAGGGGTGCGCCAGCCCCAGCATTTT
CASSQETGVRQPQHF
>TRBV7-9|-|TRBJ1-2|-
TGTGCCAGCAGCGGCTGGGTTAGGAGAACTAACTATGGCTACACCTTC
CASSGWVRRTNYGYTF
>TRBV7-8|few|TRBJ2-7|-
TGTGCCAGCAGCTTAGCTGGGAGGAACGAGCAGTACTTC
CASSLAGRNEQYF
>TRBV10-3|-|TRBJ2-5|-
TGTGCCATCAGTGAGGAGGGAAACCGGGGGGAGACCCAGTACTTC
CAISEEGNRGETQYF
>TRBV18|-|TRBJ2-1|TRBD1
TGTGCCAGCTCACCACGACCGGGACAGGGGACGGCAAATGAGCAGTTCTTC
CASSPRPGQGTANEQFF
>TRBV7-6|-|TRBJ1-4|TRBD1
TGTGCCAGCAGCCCCGGGACAGGGAGTGAAAAACTGTTTTTT
CASSPGTGSEKLFF
>TRBV7-3|-|TRBJ1-1|TRBD1
TGTGCCAGCAGCTCCAGGGGGCACGCTGAAGCTTTCTTT
CASSSRGHAEAFF
>TRBV18|-|TRBJ1-1|TRBD1
TGTGCCAGCTCACCTGGACAGGGGACCACTGAAGCTTTCTTT
CASSPGQGTTEAFF
>TRBV24-1|-|TRBJ2-7|TRBD1
TGTGCCACCAGTGACACACCAGTCCGGACAGGGAACTCCGAGCAGTACTTC
CATSDTPVRTGNSEQYF
>TRBV21-1|once|TRBJ1-4|-
TGTGCCAGCAGCAAATGCGGCTCCGGGACAGGGTTCATATCGGGGGAAAAACTGTTTTTT
CASSKCGSGTGFISGEKLFF
>TRBV2|-|TRBJ2-7|TRBD1
TGTGCCAGCAGCCCCCGGACAGGTACCTACGAGCAGTACTTC
CASSPRTGTYEQYF
>TRBV4-1|-|TRBJ1-5|-
TGCGCCAGCAGCCAAGATTCGGTCCCCGATCAGCCCCAGCATTTT
CASSQDSVPDQPQHF
>TRBV7-2|many|TRBJ1-4|-
TGTGCCAGCAGCTTACAGGGGTCAGGAACTAATGAAAAACTGTTTTTT
CASSLQGSGTNEKLFF
>TRBV7-2|-|TRBJ1-5|-
TGTGCCAGCAGCTTAAGGGGGTTCGGGGGCAATCAGCCCCAGCATTTT
CASSLRGFGGNQPQHF